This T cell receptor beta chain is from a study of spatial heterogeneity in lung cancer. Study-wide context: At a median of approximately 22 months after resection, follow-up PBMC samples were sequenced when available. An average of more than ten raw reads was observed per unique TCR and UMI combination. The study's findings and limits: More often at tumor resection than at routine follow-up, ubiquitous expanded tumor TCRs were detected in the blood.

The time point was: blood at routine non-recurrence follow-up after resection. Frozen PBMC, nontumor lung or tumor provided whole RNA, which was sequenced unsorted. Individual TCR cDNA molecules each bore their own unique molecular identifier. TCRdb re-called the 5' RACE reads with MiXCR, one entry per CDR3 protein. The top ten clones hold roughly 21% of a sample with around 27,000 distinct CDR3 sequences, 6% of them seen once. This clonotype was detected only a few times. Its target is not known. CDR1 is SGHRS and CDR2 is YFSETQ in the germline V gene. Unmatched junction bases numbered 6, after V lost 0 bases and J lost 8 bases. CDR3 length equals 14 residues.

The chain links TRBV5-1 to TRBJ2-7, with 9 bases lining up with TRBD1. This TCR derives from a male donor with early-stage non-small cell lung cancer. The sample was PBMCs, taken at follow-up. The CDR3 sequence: CASSLDAGQGKQYF. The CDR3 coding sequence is TGCGCCAGCAGCTTGGACGCGGGACAGGGTAAGCAGTACTTC.